Each of the 27 T cell receptor beta chains below was sequenced from the same sample in a study of T cells in Graves' hyperthyroidism and ophthalmopathy. The CDR3 regions of TCR beta were amplified from RNA transcripts. HTBI primers drove first-round RT-PCR of the TCR CDR3. TCRdb itself ran the multiplex PCR reads through MiXCR, one entry per CDR3 protein. The data show about 530,000 distinct CDR3 sequences, with roughly a sixth seen just once and 15% to 20% held by the top ten. Material for sequencing was blood. These receptors all stem from a woman aged 18-35 years with Graves' ophthalmopathy.

This clonotype was found many times. The V call is TRBV28, the J call TRBJ2-1; 7 bases line up with TRBD2. Looked up from germline, CDR1 is MDHEN and CDR2 is SYDVKM. Germline trimming cut 7 bases from V and 5 bases from J; bases unmatched to any gene: 8. CDR3 size: 14 residues. CDR3 nucleotides: TGTGCCAGCACCTCGGGGGGAGCGGACAATGAGCAGTTCTTC. It translates to CASTSGGADNEQFF.

This clonotype occurred many times. V usage is TRBV11-2 and J usage is TRBJ2-3, with 9 bases that match TRBD2. The CDR3 spans 16 residues. J was trimmed by 0 bases and V by 1 base; bases with no gene match: 2. Looked up from germline, CDR1 is SGHAT and CDR2 is FQNNGV. CDR3 in DNA: TGTGCCAGCAGCTTAGGACTAGCGGAAAGCACAGATACGCAGTATTTT. This translates into CASSLGLAESTDTQYF.

The rearrangement uses TRBV5-5 and TRBJ2-1; 9 bases are shared with TRBD2. The V segment lost 1 base and the J segment 0 bases; nucleotides outside the gene matches: 8. Germline-derived CDR1 and CDR2 are SGHKS and YYEKEE (reference sequence). The length of the CDR3 is 18 residues. CDR3 amino acids: CASSLRIAGVHSYNEQFF. DNA for the CDR3: TGTGCCAGCAGCTTGAGGATAGCGGGAGTGCACTCCTACAATGAGCAGTTCTTC.

CDR3 residues: CAISESRATEAFF. The DNA for the CDR3 is TGTGCCATCAGTGAGTCCCGGGCCACTGAAGCTTTCTTT. The chain is built from TRBV10-3 and TRBJ1-1, with D unclear. The germline gives CDR1 ENHRY, CDR2 SYGVKD. The CDR3 runs to 13 residues. The V and J ends lost 0 bases and 4 bases respectively, with 6 bases between them.

CDR3 in DNA: TGCGCCAGCAGCCAAGAGTCCAGGTCGGGAGAGACCCAGTACTTC. It specifies CASSQESRSGETQYF. The gene calls are TRBV4-1 and TRBJ2-5; D is ambiguous. The germline CDR1 and CDR2 sequences are MGHRA and YSYEKL. The CDR3 is 15 residues long. V was trimmed by 0 bases and J by 4 bases, leaving 12 bases between them.

This clonotype was counted many times. The chain couples TRBV20-1 to TRBJ1-6, with D perhaps matching TRBD1 (5 bases). V shed 1 base and J shed 7 bases, with 14 bases lying between them. This CDR3 contains 15 residues. The germline V gene has CDR1 DFQATT and CDR2 SNEGSKA (reference sequence). CDR3 in DNA: TGCAGTGCTAGAGGAGAAGACAGCTACAATTCACCCCTCCACTTT. As protein: CSARGEDSYNSPLHF.

This clonotype has more than one count but fewer than ten. The rearrangement uses TRBV11-1 and TRBJ2-3; 10 bases match TRBD2. V was clipped by 4 bases and J by 9 bases; unmatched bases: 7. CDR3 length: 14 residues. Germline assignment: CDR1 SGHAT and CDR2 FQDESV (reference sequence). For the CDR3, the DNA is TGTGCCAGCAGCTGGGCTAGCGGGAGTGGAACGCAGTATTTT. It yields the protein CASSWASGSGTQYF.

This clonotype was counted at least ten times. The chain joins TRBV3-1 to TRBJ1-1; D is possibly TRBD1 (6 bases). Trimming left V 2 bases short and J 4 bases short, with 14 bases between. The CDR3 runs 15 residues. The germline CDR1 and CDR2 sequences are LGHDT and YNNKEL (reference sequence). CDR3 DNA: TGTGCCAGCAGCCAATTCGAGGGGGGACGCACTGAAGCTTTCTTT. Translated: CASSQFEGGRTEAFF.

This clonotype was detected many times. This chain's CDR3 is CARILPAGCGNTIYF. In nucleotides, the CDR3 is TGTGCCAGAATACTACCTGCGGGGTGTGGAAACACCATATATTTT. V and J are TRBV28 and TRBJ1-3; D remains unclear. Germline CDR1 and CDR2: MDHEN and SYDVKM. V was trimmed by 9 bases and J by 3 bases, leaving 18 bases between them. There are 15 residues in the CDR3.

This clonotype was detected only once. Being one base from a much bigger clone, this may be a read error. The V gene is TRBV2, the J gene TRBJ1-4; D is possibly TRBD1 (5 bases). Germline CDR1 and CDR2: SNHLY and FYNNEI. The CDR3 spans 14 residues. Written as DNA, the CDR3 is TGTGCCAGCAGATATATAGGGACTAATGAAAGACTGTTTTTT. Its protein product is CASRYIGTNERLFF.

This clonotype was picked up many times. The CDR3 sequence is CASSLRGSDTQYF. DNA for the CDR3: TGTGCCAGCAGTTTGAGGGGTTCAGATACGCAGTATTTT. This sequence joins TRBV12-3 or TRBV12-4 and TRBJ2-3, with D perhaps given as TRBD1 or TRBD2 (5 bases each). Deletions cut 3 bases from V and 4 bases from J, with 8 bases between. The CDR3 covers 13 residues.

The chain couples TRBV30 to TRBJ1-5; 7 nucleotides agree with TRBD1. V was clipped by 0 bases and J by 5 bases; unmatched bases: 4. The CDR3 runs to 14 residues. Germline CDR1 and CDR2: GTSNPN and SVGIG (reference sequence). Here the CDR3 DNA reads TGTGCCTGGAGTGTGAAGGGGGCCGATCAGCCCCAGCATTTT. Amino acids: CAWSVKGADQPQHF.

CDR3: CASTSGDLRGEQYF. The CDR3 nucleotides read TGTGCCTCCACTAGCGGAGACCTAAGGGGAGAGCAGTACTTC. The rearrangement links TRBV19 to TRBJ2-7; TRBD2 aligns across 8 bases. V shed 11 bases and J 7 bases; nucleotides not matched to a gene: 16. The CDR3 runs to 14 residues. Germline lookup yields CDR1 LNHDA and CDR2 SQIVND (reference sequence).

This clonotype was observed at least ten times. The V gene is TRBV7-3, the J gene TRBJ2-1, with 11 bases matching TRBD2. CDR3 length: 18 amino acids. Germline trimming cut 5 bases from V and 4 bases from J; bases unmatched to any gene: 13. Germline lookup yields CDR1 SGHTA and CDR2 FQGTGA. CDR3 bases: TGTGCCAGCAGCCTCGGGACTAGCGGCCTAAAGCATTACAATGAGCAGTTCTTC. Its protein is CASSLGTSGLKHYNEQFF. Supplemented by reference TRBV7-3 and TRBJ2-1, the full variable domain reads GAGVSQTPSNKVTEKGKYVELRCDPISGHTALYWYRQSLGQGPEFLIYFQGTGAADDSGLPNDRFFAVRPEGSVSTLKIQRTERGDSAVYLCASSLGTSGLKHYNEQFFGPGTRLTVL.

This clonotype was seen more than once but under ten times. The chain combines TRBV6-1 with TRBJ2-5, with 7 bases that match TRBD1. The trim removed 4 bases at V and 5 bases at J, leaving 7 bases unmatched. The CDR3 extends over 14 amino acids. CDR1 is MNHNS and CDR2 is SASEGT in the germline V gene. The CDR3 DNA reads TGTGCCAGCAGTGGACCACTCAGGGGGGAGACCCAGTACTTC. Translating gives CASSGPLRGETQYF.

This clonotype was observed a few times. The rearrangement uses TRBV7-2 and TRBJ1-4; D is undetermined. This CDR3 spans 13 amino acids. The germline gives CDR1 SGHTA, CDR2 FQGNSA. V was trimmed by 5 bases and J by 8 bases, leaving 12 bases between them. The CDR3 bases are TGTGCCAGCAGCCCCCGTGGGCTAGAAAAACTGTTTTTT. Amino acid sequence: CASSPRGLEKLFF.

The chain links TRBV28 to TRBJ1-6, with D perhaps TRBD1 (6 bases). This CDR3 comprises 15 residues. From germline, CDR1 is MDHEN and CDR2 SYDVKM. Trimming left V 3 bases short and J 10 bases short, with 16 bases between. As DNA, the CDR3 is TGTGCCAGCAGTTTTGAGGGGGGCTTGCTATCACCCCTCCACTTT. Translation: CASSFEGGLLSPLHF.

In this sample, this clonotype turned up a few times. V and J are TRBV9 and TRBJ2-7, with D unclear. The CDR3 totals 14 residues. V was cut by 0 bases and J by 2 bases, with 9 bases left in between. Germline CDR1 and CDR2: SGDLS and YYNGEE. CDR3 residues: CASSVDFGPYEQYF. CDR3 DNA sequence: TGTGCCAGCAGCGTAGATTTCGGCCCCTACGAGCAGTACTTC.

This clonotype was recorded many times. The J gene is TRBJ2-7, the V gene TRBV14; weak D call: TRBD1 (7 bases). CDR3 length: 21 amino acids. Looked up from germline, CDR1 is SGHDN and CDR2 is FVKESK. V lost 1 base and J 0 bases, leaving 28 bases between the germline ends. CDR3 DNA sequence: TGTGCCAGCAGCCAAGCGGGGGTTTTCCAGAGGGGGCGGCCGGACTCCTACGAGCAGTACTTC. Translating it yields CASSQAGVFQRGRPDSYEQYF.

This clonotype occurred many times. The chain links TRBV20-1 to TRBJ1-1; D gene unclear. The CDR3 spans 11 residues. The germline gives CDR1 DFQATT, CDR2 SNEGSKA (reference sequence). V lost 7 bases and J lost 8, with 14 bases in between. The CDR3 spells CSVLRVSEAFF. The DNA of the CDR3 is TGCAGTGTTCTCCGGGTCTCGGAAGCTTTCTTT.

The CDR3 nucleotides are TGTGCCAGCAGCAGTCCGACAGGTTTGGCGAACACTGAAGCTTTCTTT. It specifies CASSSPTGLANTEAFF. This chain connects TRBV7-9 to TRBJ1-1; possible D gene TRBD1, 6 bases. The CDR3 runs 16 residues. Trimming shortened V by 5 bases and J by 1 base, and 17 bases separated the two germline ends. Per germline, CDR1 SEHNR and CDR2 FQNEAQ (reference sequence).

This sequence joins TRBV5-1 and TRBJ2-7; D perhaps matches TRBD1 (5 bases). CDR3 length equals 12 residues. CDR1 and CDR2 from the germline V gene are SGHRS and YFSETQ. V gave up 4 bases and J gave up 4 bases, with 9 bases separating them. The DNA for the CDR3 is TGCGCCAGCAGCGAAAACAGGTACGAGCAGTACTTC. It specifies CASSENRYEQYF.

There are many counts of this clonotype. The chain has TRBV27 and TRBJ1-2, with D possibly TRBD1 on 6 matching bases. The CDR3 runs 14 residues. V shed 5 bases and J shed 4 bases, with 14 bases lying between them. In germline, CDR1 is MNHEY, CDR2 SMNVEV (reference sequence). CDR3 protein: CASSPRGSLYGYTF. The CDR3 DNA reads as TGTGCCAGCAGTCCAAGGGGGAGCCTCTATGGCTACACCTTC.

The genes are TRBV4-1 and TRBJ1-1; D remains unclear. CDR3 length equals 15 residues. V was cut by 3 bases and J by 3 bases, with 14 bases left in between. Germline V gene data show CDR1 as MGHRA and CDR2 as YSYEKL. CDR3 sequence (DNA): TGCGCCAGCAGCCATACTAACCGGAGGGACACTGAAGCTTTCTTT. Its protein is CASSHTNRRDTEAFF.

This clonotype came up many times. The chain combines TRBV16 with TRBJ1-1; 8 bases match TRBD1. Germline loops: CDR1 KGHSY, CDR2 FQNENV. The length of the CDR3 is 17 residues. V trimming: 4 bases; J trimming: 2 bases; junction bases outside the gene matches: 12. The CDR3 is CASSLEGQGGVNTEAFF. In nucleotides, the CDR3 is TGTGCCAGCAGCCTCGAAGGACAGGGCGGGGTTAACACTGAAGCTTTCTTT.

In this sample, this clonotype turned up many times. J is TRBJ2-7 and V is TRBV12-3 or TRBV12-4, with no clear D. With 5 bases removed from V and 3 bases from J, the gap between germline ends came to 8 bases. The CDR3 has 12 residues. The CDR3 DNA sequence: TGTGCCAGCAGTCTAGGAGACTACGAGCAGTACTTC. This gives the protein CASSLGDYEQYF.

The sample holds many counts of this clonotype. Just one base apart from a much larger clone, this may be a read error. The chain carries TRBV6-1 and TRBJ2-7, with a weak D call TRBD2 (7 bases). Germline CDR1 MNHNS, CDR2 SASEGT. This CDR3 contains 14 residues. CDR3 in amino acids: CASEGGTHIYKQYF. CDR3 nucleotides: TGTGCCAGCGAGGGGGGGACTCACATCTACAAGCAGTACTTC.